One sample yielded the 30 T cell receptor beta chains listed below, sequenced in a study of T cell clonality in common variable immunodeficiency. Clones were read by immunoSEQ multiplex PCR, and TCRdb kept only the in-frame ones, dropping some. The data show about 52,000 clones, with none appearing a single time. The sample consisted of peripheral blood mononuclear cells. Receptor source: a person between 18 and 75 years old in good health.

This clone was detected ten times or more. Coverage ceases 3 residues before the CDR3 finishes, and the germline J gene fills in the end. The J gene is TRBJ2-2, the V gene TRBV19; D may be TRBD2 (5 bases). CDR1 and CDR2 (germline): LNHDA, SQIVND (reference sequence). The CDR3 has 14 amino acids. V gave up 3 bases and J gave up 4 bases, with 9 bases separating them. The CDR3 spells CASSMVLATGELFF. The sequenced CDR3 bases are TGTGCCAGTAGTATGGTTCTAGCCACCGGGGAG. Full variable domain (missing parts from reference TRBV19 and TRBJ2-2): DGGITQSPKYLFRKEGQNVTLSCEQNLNHDAMYWYRQDPGQGLRLIYYSQIVNDFQKGDIAEGYSVSREKKESFPLTVTSAQKNPTAFYLCASSMVLATGELFFGEGSRLTVL.

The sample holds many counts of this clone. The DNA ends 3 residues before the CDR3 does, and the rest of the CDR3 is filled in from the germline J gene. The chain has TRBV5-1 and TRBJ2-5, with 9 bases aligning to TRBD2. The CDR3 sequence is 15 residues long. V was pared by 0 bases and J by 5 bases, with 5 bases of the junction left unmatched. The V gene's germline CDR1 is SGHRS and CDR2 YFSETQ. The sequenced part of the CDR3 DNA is TGCGCCAGCAGCTTGGAGACTAGCGGTGGGGAGACC. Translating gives CASSLETSGGET. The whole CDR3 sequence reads CASSLETSGGETQYF.

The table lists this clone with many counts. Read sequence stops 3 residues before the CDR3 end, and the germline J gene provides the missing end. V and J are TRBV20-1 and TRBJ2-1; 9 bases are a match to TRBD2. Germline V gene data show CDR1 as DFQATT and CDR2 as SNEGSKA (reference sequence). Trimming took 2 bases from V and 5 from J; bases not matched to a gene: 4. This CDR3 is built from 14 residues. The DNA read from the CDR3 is TGCAGTGCTAGAAGGGCTAGCGGGAACAATGAG. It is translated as CSARRASGNNE. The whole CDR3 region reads CSARRASGNNEQFF.

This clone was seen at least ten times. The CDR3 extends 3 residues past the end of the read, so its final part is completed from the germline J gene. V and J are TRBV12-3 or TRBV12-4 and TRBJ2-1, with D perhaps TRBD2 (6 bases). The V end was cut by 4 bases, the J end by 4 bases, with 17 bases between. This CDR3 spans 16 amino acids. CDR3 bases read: TGTGCCAGCAGTTCGAGGGGTAGCGGAGCATACAATGAG. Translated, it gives CASSSRGSGAYNE. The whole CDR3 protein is CASSSRGSGAYNEQFF.

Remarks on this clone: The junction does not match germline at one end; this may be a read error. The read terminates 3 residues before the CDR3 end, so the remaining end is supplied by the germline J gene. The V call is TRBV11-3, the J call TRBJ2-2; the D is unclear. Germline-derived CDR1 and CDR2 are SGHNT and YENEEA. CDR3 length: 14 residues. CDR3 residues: CVSSTQENTGELFF. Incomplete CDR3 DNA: TGTGTCAGCAGCACCCAGGAAAACACCGGGGAG.

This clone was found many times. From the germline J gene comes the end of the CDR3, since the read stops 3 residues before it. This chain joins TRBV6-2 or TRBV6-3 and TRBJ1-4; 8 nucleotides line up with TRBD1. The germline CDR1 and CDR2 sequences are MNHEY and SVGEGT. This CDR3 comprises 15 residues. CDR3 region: CASRAGQGWNSPLFF. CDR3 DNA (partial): TGTGCCAGCAGGGCAGGACAGGGATGGAATTCACCA.

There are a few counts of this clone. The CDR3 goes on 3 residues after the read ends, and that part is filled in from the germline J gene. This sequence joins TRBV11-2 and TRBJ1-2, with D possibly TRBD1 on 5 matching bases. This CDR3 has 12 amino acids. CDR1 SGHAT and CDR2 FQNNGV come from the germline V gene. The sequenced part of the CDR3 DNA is TGTGCCAGCAGGGGCGGGGCAGGCGGC. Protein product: CASRGGAGG. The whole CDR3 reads CASRGGAGGYTF.

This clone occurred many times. The sequenced part of the CDR3 DNA is TGTGCCAGCAGAAGACAGCAAGCGAACACCGGGGAG. It specifies CASRRQQANTGE. The whole CDR3 sequence reads CASRRQQANTGELFF. V usage is TRBV11-2 and J usage is TRBJ2-2; D might be TRBD1 (5 bases). The read finishes 3 residues shy of the CDR3 end, and the germline J gene is used to complete it. The CDR3 totals 15 residues. The V end lost 6 bases, the J end lost 0 bases, and 11 bases lay between the germline ends. CDR1 is SGHAT, CDR2 FQNNGV, per germline.

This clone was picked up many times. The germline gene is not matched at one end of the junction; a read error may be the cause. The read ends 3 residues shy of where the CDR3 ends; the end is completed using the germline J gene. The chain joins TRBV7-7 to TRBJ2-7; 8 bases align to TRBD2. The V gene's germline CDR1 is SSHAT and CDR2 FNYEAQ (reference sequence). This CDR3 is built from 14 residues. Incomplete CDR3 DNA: TGTGCTAGCAGCAAGGGACTAGTTGACTACGAG. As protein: CASSKGLVDYE. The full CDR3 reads CASSKGLVDYEQYF.

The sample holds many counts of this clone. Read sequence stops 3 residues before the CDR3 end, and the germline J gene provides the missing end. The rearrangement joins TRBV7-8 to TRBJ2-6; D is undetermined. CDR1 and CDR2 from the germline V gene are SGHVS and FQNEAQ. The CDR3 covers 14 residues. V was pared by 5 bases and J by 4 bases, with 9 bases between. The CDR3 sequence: CASSLQQGANVLTF. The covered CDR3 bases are TGTGCCAGCAGCCTACAACAGGGGGCCAACGTC. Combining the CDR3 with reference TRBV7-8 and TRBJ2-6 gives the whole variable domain GAGVSQSPRYKVAKRGQDVALRCDPISGHVSLFWYQQALGQGPEFLTYFQNEAQLDKSGLPSDRFFAERPEGSVSTLKIQRTQQEDSAVYLCASSLQQGANVLTFGAGSRLTVL.

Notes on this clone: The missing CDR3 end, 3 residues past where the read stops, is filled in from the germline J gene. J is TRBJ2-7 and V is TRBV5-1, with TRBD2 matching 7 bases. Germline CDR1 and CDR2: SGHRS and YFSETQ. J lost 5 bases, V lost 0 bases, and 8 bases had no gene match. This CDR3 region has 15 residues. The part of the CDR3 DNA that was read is TGCGCCAGCAGCTTGGACGCTAGCGGACTAGACGAG. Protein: CASSLDASGLDE. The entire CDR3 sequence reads CASSLDASGLDEQYF.

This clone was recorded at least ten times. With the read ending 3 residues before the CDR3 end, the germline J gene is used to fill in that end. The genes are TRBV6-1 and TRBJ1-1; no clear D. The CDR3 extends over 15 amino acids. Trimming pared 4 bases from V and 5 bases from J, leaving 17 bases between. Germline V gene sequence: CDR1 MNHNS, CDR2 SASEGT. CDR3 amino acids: CASSAFQTLRTEAFF. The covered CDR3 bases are TGTGCCAGCAGTGCCTTTCAGACATTACGGACTGAA.

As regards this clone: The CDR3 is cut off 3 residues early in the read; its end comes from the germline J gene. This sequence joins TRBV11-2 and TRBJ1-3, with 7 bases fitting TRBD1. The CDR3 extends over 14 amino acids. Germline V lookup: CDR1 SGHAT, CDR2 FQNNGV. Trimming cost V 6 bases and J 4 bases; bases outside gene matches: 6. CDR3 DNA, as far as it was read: TGTGCCAGCAGTTTAACAGGGGCCGGAAACACC. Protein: CASSLTGAGNT. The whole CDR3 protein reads CASSLTGAGNTIYF.

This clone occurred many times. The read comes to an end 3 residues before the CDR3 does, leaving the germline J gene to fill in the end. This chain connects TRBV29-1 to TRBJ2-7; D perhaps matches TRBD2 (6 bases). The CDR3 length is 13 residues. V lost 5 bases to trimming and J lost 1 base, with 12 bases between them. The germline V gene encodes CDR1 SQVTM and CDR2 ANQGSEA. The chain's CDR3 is CSVLPGTSYEQYF. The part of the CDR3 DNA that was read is TGCAGCGTTTTGCCAGGGACTTCCTACGAG.

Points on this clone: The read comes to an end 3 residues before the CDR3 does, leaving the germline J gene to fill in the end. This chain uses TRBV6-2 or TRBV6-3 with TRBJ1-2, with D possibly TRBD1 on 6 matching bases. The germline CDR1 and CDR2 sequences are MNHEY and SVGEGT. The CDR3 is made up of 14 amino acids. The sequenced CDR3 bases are TGTGCCAGCAGGGCCGGGACAAATCTCAATGAC. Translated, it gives CASRAGTNLND. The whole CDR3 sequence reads CASRAGTNLNDYTF.

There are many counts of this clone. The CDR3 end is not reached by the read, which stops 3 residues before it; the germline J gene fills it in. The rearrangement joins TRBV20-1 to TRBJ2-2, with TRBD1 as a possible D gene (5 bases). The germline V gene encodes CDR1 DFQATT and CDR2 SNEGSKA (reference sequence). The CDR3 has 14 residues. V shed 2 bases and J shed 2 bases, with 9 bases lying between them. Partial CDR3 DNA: TGCAGTGCTAGACAGGACACTAACACCGGGGAG. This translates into CSARQDTNTGE. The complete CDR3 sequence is CSARQDTNTGELFF.

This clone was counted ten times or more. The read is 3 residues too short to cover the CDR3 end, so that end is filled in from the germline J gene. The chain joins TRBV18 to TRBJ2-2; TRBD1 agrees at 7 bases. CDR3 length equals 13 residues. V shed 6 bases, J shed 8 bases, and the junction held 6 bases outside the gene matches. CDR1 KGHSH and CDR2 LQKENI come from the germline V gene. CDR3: CASSPETGGELFF. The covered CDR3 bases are TGTGCCAGCTCCCCCGAGACAGGGGGGGAG. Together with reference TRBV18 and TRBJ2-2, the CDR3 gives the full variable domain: NAGVMQNPRHLVRRRGQEARLRCSPMKGHSHVYWYRQLPEEGLKFMVYLQKENIIDESGMPKERFSAEFPKEGPSILRIQQVVRGDSAAYFCASSPETGGELFFGEGSRLTVL.

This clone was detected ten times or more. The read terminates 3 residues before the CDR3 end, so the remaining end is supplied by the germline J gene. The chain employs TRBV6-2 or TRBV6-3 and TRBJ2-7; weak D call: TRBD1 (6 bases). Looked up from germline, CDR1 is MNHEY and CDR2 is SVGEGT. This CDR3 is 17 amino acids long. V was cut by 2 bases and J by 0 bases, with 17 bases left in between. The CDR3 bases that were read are TGTGCCAGCAGTTACGAGTCCGGGGCAGGGGACTCCTACGAG. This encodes CASSYESGAGDSYE. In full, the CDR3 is CASSYESGAGDSYEQYF.

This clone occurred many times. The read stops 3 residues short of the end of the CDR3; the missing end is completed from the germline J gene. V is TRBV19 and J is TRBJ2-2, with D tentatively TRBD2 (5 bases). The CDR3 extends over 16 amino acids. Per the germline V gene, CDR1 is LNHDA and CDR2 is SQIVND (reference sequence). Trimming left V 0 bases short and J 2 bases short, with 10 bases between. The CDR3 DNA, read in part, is TGTGCCAGTAGTATAGATTTAGCGAGTAACACCGGGGAG. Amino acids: CASSIDLASNTGE. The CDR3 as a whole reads CASSIDLASNTGELFF.

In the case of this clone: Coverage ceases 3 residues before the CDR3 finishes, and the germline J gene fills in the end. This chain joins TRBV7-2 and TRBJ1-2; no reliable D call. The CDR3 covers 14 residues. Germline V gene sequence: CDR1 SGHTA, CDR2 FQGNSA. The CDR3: CASSVGLAVYDYTF. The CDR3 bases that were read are TGTGCCAGCAGCGTTGGACTAGCGGTCTACGAC.

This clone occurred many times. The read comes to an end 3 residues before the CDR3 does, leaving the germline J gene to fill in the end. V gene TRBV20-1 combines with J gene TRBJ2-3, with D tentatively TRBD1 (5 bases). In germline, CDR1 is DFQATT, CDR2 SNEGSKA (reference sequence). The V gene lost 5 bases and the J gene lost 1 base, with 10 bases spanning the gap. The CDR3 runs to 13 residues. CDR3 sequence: CSAGTGRTDTQYF. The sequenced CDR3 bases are TGCAGTGCTGGTACAGGACGCACAGATACG.

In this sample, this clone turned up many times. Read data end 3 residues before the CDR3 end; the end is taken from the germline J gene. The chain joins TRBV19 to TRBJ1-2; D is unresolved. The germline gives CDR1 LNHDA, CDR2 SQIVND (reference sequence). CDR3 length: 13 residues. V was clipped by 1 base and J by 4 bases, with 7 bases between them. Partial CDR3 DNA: TGTGCCAGTAGTATAGCTGGGCTCTATGGC. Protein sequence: CASSIAGLYG. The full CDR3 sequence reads CASSIAGLYGYTF.

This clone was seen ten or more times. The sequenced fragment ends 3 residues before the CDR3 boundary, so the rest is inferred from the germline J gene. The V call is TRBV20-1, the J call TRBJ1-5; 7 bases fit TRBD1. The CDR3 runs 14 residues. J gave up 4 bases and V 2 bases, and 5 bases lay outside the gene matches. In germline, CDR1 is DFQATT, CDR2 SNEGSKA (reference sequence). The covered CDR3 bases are TGCAGTGCTAGAATGACAGGGCCAAATCAGCCC. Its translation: CSARMTGPNQP. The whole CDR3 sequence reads CSARMTGPNQPQHF.

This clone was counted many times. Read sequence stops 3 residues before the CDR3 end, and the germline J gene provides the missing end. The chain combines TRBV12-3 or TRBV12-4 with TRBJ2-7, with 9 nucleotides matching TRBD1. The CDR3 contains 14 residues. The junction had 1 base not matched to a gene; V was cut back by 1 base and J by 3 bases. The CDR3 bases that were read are TGTGCCAGCAGTTTAGGGGACAGGGACTACGAG. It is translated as CASSLGDRDYE. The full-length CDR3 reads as CASSLGDRDYEQYF.

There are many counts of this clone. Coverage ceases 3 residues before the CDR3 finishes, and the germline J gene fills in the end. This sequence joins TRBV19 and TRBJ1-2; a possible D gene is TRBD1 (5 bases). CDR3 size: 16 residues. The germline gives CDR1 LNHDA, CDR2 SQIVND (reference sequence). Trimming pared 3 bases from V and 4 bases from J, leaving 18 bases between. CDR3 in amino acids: CASSISTGVNLYGYTF. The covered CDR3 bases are TGTGCCAGTAGTATTTCTACAGGAGTTAACCTCTATGGC.

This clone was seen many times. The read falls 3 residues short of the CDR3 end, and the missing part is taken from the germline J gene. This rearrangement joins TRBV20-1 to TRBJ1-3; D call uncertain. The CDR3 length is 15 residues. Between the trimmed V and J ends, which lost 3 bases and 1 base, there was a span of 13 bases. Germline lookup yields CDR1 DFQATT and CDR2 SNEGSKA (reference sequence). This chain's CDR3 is CSASKGIRSGNTIYF. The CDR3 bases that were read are TGCAGTGCTAGTAAGGGTATCAGGTCTGGAAACACC.

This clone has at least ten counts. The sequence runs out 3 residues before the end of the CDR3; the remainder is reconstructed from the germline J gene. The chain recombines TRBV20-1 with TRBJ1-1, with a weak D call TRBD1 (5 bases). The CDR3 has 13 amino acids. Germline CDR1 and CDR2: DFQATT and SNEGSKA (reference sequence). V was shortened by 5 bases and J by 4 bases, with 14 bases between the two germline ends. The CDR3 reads CSAGLQVSTEAFF. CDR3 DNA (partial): TGCAGTGCTGGATTACAGGTTTCCACTGAA.

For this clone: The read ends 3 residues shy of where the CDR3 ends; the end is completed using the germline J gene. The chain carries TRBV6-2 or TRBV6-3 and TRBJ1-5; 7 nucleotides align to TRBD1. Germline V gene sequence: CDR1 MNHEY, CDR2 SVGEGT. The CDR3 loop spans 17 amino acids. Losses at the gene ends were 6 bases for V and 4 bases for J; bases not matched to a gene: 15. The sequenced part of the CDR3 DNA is TGTGCCAGCAGCAACCAAGCCGGGACAGAGCTAAATCAGCCC. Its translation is CASSNQAGTELNQP. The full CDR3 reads CASSNQAGTELNQPQHF.

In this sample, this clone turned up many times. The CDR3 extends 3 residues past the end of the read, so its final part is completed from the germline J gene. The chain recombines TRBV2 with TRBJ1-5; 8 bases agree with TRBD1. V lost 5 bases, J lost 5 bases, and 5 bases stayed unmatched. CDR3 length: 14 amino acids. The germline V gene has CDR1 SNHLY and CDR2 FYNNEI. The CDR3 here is CASSRGTGDQPQHF. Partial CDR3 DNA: TGTGCCAGCAGTCGAGGGACAGGCGATCAGCCC.

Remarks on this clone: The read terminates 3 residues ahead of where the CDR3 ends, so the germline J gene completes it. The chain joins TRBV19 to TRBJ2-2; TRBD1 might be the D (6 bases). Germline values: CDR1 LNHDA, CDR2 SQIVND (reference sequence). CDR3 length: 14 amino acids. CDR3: CASSPQGSNEKLFF. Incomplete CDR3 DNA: TGTGCCAGTAGTCCTCAGGGGTCTAATGAAAAG.